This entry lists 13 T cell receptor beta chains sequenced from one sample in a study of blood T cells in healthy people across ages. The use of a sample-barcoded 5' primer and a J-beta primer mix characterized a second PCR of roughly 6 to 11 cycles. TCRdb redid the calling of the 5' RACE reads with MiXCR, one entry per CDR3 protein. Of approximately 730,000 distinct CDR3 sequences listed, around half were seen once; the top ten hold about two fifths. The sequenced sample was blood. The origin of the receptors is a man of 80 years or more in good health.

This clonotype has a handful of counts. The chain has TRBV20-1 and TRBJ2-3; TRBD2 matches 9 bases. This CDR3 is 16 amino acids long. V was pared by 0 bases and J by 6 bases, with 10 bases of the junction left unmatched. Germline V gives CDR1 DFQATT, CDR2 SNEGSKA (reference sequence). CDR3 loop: CSARDRLAGVADTQYF. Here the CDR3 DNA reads TGCAGTGCTAGAGATCGATTAGCGGGAGTAGCGGATACGCAGTATTTT.

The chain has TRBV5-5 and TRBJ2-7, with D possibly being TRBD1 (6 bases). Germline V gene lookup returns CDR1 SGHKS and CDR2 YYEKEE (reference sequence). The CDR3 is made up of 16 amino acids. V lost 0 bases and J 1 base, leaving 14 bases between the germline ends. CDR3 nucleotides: TGTGCCAGCAGCTTGGATCGCTGGACAGTGTCCTACGAGCAGTACTTC. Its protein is CASSLDRWTVSYEQYF.

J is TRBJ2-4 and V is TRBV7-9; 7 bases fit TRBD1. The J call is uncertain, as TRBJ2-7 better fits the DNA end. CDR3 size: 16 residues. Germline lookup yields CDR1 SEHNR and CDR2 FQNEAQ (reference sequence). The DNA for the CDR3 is TGTGCCAGCAGCCCCACTAATCTGGGACAGATATACGAGCAGTACTTC. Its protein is CASSPTNLGQIYEQYF.

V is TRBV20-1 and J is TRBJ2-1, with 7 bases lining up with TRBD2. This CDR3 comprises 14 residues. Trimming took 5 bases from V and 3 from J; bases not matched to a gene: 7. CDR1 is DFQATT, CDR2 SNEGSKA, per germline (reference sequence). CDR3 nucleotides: TGCAGTGCTTGGGGGACTACTCTCTACAATGAGCAGTTCTTC. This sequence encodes CSAWGTTLYNEQFF.

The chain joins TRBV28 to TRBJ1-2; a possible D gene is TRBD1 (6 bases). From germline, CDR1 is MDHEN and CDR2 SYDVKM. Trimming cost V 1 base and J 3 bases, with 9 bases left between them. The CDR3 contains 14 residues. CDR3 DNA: TGTGCCAGCAGTTTATACGCAGGGGACTATGGCTACACCTTC. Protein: CASSLYAGDYGYTF.

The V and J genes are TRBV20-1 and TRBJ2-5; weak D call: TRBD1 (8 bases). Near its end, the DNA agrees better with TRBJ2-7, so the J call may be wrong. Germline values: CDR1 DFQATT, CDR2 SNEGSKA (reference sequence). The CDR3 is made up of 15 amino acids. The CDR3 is CSARDGSQGGNEQYF. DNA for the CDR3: TGCAGTGCTAGAGATGGTTCACAGGGGGGGAACGAGCAGTACTTC.

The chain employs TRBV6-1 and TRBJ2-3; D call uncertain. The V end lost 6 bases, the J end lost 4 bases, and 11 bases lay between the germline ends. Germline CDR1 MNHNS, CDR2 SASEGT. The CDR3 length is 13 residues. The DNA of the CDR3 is TGTGCCAGCAGATCGACTGGTCCAGATACGCAGTATTTT. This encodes CASRSTGPDTQYF.

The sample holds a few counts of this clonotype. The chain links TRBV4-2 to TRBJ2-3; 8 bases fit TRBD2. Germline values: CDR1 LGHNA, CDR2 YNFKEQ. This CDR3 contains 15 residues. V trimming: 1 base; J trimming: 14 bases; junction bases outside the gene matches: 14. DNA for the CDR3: TGTGCCAGCAGCCAAGCTGAGCGGGAGTCTAGATACGCGTATTTT. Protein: CASSQAERESRYAYF.

The CDR3 region is CASSKTDFDYGYTF. The DNA of the CDR3 is TGTGCCAGCAGCAAGACAGACTTTGATTATGGCTACACCTTC. This rearrangement joins TRBV5-6 to TRBJ1-2; D possibly corresponds to TRBD1 (5 bases). Trimming removed 4 bases from V and 5 bases from J, with 15 bases in between. Germline V lookup: CDR1 SGHDT, CDR2 YYEEEE. CDR3 size: 14 residues.

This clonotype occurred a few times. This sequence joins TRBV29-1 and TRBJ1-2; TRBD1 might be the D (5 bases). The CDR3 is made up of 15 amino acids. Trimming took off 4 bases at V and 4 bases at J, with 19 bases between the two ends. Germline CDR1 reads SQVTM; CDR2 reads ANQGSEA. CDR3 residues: CSVVRGGRNLYGYTF. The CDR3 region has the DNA TGCAGCGTTGTAAGGGGTGGACGGAACCTCTATGGCTACACCTTC.

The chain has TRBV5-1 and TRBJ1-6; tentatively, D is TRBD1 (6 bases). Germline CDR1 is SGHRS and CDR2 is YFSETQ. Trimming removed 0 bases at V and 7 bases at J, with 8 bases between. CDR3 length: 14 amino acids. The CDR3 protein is CASSLAGQNSPLHF. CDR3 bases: TGCGCCAGCAGCTTGGCGGGACAAAATTCACCCCTCCACTTT.

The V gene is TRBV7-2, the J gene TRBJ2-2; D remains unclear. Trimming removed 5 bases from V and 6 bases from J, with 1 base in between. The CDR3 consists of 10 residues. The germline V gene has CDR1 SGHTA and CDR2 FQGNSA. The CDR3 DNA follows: TGTGCCAGCAGCGCCGGGGAGCTGTTTTTT. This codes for CASSAGELFF.

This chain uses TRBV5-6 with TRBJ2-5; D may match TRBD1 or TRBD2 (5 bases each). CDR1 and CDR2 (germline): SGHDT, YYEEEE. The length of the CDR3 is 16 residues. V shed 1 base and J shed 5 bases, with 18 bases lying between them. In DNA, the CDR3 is TGTGCCAGCAGCTTGTTTTCGGGACGAATTTATGAGACCCAGTACTTC. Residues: CASSLFSGRIYETQYF.